The rows below give T cell receptor beta chains drawn from one sample of a study of blood T cell repertoires in COVID-19. Libraries were prepared by immunoSEQ multiplex PCR; TCRdb keeps only in-frame clonotypes and omits some of them. Of around 120,000 clones in the sample, under 80% are singletons; the top ten hold about 2.5%. The specimen was peripheral blood. The receptors come from a man in his fifties with acute or convalescent COVID-19. CDR3s include the opening cysteine and the closing phenylalanine or tryptophan.

v_gene: TRBV18; len: 15; CDR3aa: CASSPRGQGDTEAFF
v_gene: TRBV27; len: 17; CDR3aa: CASRKGLAGGVTGELFF
v_gene: TRBV12-3/TRBV12-4; len: 13; CDR3aa: CASSLLQYAEAFF
v_gene: TRBV10-3; len: 19; CDR3aa: CAISEKNTSGHSITGELFF
v_gene: TRBV27; len: 15; CDR3aa: CASSLSGLAIHEQYF
v_gene: TRBV5-6; len: 15; CDR3aa: CASSSGTGSRETQYF
v_gene: TRBV19; len: 15; CDR3aa: CASSIPSGGGETQYF
v_gene: TRBV5-5; len: 13; CDR3aa: CASSLRGDYGYTF
v_gene: TRBV27; len: 15; CDR3aa: CASSALGTGAYEQYF
v_gene: TRBV5-4; len: 14; CDR3aa: CASSWEGPTGELFF
v_gene: TRBV12-5; len: 16; CDR3aa: CASGLGSGASTDTQYF
v_gene: TRBV5-1; len: 14; CDR3aa: CASSQSQGREKLFF
v_gene: TRBV7-8; len: 14; CDR3aa: CASSLSGTAEKLFF
v_gene: TRBV6-5; len: 13; CDR3aa: CASRRDSGGEQFF
v_gene: TRBV27; len: 17; CDR3aa: CASSHGLAGGGTGELFF
v_gene: TRBV5-4; len: 16; CDR3aa: CASSLEGGLAGETQYF
v_gene: TRBV6-1; len: 14; CDR3aa: CASSEGTGDYGYTF
v_gene: TRBV28; len: 14; CDR3aa: CASSLYGTAAEAFF
v_gene: TRBV14; len: 16; CDR3aa: CASSQGWDRQYSPLHF
v_gene: TRBV10-3; len: 12; CDR3aa: CAISDKGDEQYF
v_gene: TRBV27; len: 11; CDR3aa: CASSRTNEQFF
v_gene: TRBV5-1; len: 15; CDR3aa: CASSLGLQSYNEQFF
v_gene: TRBV7-3; len: 15; CDR3aa: CASSRLAGGSYEQYF
v_gene: TRBV24-1; len: 20; CDR3aa: CATSDPSGDRGVIGSQPQHF
v_gene: TRBV6-2/TRBV6-3; len: 20; CDR3aa: CASSYEERDIKTTGNQPQHF
v_gene: TRBV2; len: 16; CDR3aa: CASSEVGGTDYNEQFF
v_gene: TRBV30; len: 13; CDR3aa: CAWSQGRNQPQHF
v_gene: TRBV6-1; len: 17; CDR3aa: CASSEALGQGIYSPLHF
v_gene: TRBV4-2; len: 13; CDR3aa: CASSQVSVYEQYF
v_gene: TRBV24-1; len: 16; CDR3aa: CATSDRGGGVQETQYF
v_gene: TRBV7-9; len: 15; CDR3aa: CASSLGGGELSPLHF
v_gene: TRBV19; len: 13; CDR3aa: CASSIAGYTEAFF
v_gene: TRBV28; len: 16; CDR3aa: CASSYLSGGNTGELFF
v_gene: TRBV19; len: 13; CDR3aa: CASSPYMNTEAFF
v_gene: TRBV28; len: 13; CDR3aa: CASLGLAQETQYF
v_gene: TRBV7-9; len: 15; CDR3aa: CASSYGTLATDTQYF
v_gene: TRBV3-1/TRBV3-2; len: 12; CDR3aa: CASSQATYEQYF
v_gene: TRBV5-1; len: 15; CDR3aa: CASSLAGLANEKLFF
v_gene: TRBV10-3; len: 14; CDR3aa: CAIGRQGPSYGYTF
v_gene: TRBV6-1; len: 16; CDR3aa: CASSAGGSDGIYEQYF
v_gene: TRBV11-2; len: 16; CDR3aa: CASSSLAGGGQETQYF
v_gene: TRBV7-9; len: 14; CDR3aa: CASSSPRSGEKLFF
v_gene: TRBV7-8; len: 13; CDR3aa: CASSGQVPGPQHF
v_gene: TRBV12-1; len: 14; CDR3aa: CASSVRDSSYEQYF
v_gene: TRBV2; len: 15; CDR3aa: CASSADRGHGDTQYF
v_gene: TRBV11-2; len: 16; CDR3aa: CASSPIRRQGIYEQYF
v_gene: TRBV29-1; len: 13; CDR3aa: CSVEPGQGYEQYF
v_gene: TRBV5-1; len: 16; CDR3aa: CASSLNRARDTGELFF
v_gene: TRBV10-1; len: 15; CDR3aa: CASRAGRISNQPQHF
v_gene: TRBV6-1; len: 13; CDR3aa: CASSEGDSYEQYF
v_gene: TRBV10-2; len: 14; CDR3aa: CASSEGRSNQPQHF